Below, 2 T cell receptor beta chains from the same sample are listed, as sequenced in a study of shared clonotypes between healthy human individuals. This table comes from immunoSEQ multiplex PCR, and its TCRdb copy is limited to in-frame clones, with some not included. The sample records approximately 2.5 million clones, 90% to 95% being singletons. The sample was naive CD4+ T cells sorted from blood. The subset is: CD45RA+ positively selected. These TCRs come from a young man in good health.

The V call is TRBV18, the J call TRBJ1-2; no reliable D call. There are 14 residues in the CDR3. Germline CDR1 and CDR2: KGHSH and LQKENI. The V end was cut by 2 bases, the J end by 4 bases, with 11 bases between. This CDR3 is CASSPIGSSYGYTF. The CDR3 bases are TGTGCCAGCTCACCAATTGGGTCTTCCTATGGCTACACCTTC.

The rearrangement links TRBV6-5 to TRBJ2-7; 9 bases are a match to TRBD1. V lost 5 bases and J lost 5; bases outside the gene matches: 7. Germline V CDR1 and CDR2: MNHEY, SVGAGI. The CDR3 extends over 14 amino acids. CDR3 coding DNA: TGTGCCAGCAGTCAAGGGACAGGGAGGAACGAGCAGTACTTC. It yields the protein CASSQGTGRNEQYF.